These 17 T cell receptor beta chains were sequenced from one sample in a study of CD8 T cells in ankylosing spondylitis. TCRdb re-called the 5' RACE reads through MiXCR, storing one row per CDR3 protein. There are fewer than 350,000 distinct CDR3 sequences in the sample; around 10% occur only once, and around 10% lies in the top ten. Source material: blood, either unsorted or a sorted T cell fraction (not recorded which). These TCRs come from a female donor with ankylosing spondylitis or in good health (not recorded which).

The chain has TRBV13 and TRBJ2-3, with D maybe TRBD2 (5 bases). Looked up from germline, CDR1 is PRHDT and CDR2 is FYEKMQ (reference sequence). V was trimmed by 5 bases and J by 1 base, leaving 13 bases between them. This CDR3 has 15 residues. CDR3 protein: CASSDLRGRTDTQYF. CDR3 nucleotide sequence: TGTGCCAGCAGCGACCTCCGAGGGCGCACAGATACGCAGTATTTT.

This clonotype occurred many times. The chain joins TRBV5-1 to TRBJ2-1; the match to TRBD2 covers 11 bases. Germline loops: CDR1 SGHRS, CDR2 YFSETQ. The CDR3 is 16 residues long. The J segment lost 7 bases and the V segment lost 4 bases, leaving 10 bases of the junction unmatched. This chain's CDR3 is CASSDSSSGRGNEQFF. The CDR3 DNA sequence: TGCGCCAGCAGCGACAGCAGTAGCGGGAGGGGAAATGAGCAGTTCTTC.

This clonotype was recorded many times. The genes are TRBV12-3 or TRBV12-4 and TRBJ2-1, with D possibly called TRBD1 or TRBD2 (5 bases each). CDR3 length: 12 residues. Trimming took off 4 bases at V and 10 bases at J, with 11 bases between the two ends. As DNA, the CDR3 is TGTGCCAGCAGTTCATTGGGGGTCGAGCAGTTCTTC. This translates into CASSSLGVEQFF.

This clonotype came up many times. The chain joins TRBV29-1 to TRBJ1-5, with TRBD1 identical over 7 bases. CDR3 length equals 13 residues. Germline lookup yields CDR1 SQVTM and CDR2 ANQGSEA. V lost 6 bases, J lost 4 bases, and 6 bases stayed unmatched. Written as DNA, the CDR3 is TGCAGCGTCACGACAGGGTTAAATCAGCCCCAGCATTTT. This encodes CSVTTGLNQPQHF.

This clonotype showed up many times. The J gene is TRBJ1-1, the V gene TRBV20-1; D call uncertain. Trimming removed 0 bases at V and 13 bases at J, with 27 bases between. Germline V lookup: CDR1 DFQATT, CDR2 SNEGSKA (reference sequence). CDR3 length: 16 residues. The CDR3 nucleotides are TGCAGTGCTAGAGAACTCTGGCGGAACTCCCGTAGAAGAGGTTTCTTT. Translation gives CSARELWRNSRRRGFF.

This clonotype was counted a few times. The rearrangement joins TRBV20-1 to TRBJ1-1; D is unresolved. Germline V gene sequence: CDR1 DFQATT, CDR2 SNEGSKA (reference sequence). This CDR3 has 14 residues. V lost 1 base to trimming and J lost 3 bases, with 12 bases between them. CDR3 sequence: CSARAGGSDTEAFF. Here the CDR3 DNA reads TGCAGTGCTAGAGCAGGAGGGTCGGACACTGAAGCTTTCTTT.

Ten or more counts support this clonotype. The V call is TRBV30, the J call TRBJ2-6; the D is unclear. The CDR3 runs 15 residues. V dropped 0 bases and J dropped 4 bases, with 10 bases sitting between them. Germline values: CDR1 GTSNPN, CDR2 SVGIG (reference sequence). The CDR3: CAWSVLGSGANVLTF. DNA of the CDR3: TGTGCCTGGAGTGTATTGGGGTCCGGGGCCAACGTCCTGACTTTC.

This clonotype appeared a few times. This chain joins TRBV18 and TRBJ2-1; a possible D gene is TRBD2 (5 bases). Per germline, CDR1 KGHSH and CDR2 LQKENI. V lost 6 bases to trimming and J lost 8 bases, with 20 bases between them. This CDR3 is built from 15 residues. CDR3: CASSRSGTVSYEQFF. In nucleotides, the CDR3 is TGTGCCAGCTCGCGGAGCGGCACGGTTTCATATGAGCAGTTCTTC.

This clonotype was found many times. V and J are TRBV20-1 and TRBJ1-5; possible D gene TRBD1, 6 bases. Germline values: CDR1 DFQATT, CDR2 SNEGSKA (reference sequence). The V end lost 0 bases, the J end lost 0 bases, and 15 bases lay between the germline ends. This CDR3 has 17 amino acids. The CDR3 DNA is TGCAGTGCTAGAGATGGGGGCCAGGTTCGTAGCAATCAGCCCCAGCATTTT. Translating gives CSARDGGQVRSNQPQHF.

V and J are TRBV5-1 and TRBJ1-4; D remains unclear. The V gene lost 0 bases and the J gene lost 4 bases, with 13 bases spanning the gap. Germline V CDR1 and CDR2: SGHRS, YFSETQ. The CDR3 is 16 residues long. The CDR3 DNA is TGCGCCAGCAGCTTGGCCAAGGCGGGCGGTAATGAAAAACTGTTTTTT. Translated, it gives CASSLAKAGGNEKLFF.

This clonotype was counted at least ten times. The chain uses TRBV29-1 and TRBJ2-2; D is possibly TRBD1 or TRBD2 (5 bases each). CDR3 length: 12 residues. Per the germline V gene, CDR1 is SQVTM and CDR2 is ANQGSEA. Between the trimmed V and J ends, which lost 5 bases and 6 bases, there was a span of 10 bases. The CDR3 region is CSVPQEAGELFF. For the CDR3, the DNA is TGCAGCGTTCCACAGGAGGCCGGGGAGCTGTTTTTT.

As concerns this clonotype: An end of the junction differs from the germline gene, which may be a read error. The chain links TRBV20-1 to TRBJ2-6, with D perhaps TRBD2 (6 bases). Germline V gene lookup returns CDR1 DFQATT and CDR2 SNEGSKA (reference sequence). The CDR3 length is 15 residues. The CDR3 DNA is TGCAGTACTAGTGGGGGGTTCTCTGGGGCCAACGTCCTGACTTTC. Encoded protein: CSTSGGFSGANVLTF.

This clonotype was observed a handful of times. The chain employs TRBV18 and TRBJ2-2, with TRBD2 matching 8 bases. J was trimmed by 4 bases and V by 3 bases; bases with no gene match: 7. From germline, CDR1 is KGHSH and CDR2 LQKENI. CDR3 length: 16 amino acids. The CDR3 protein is CASSPNSGTITGELFF. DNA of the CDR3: TGTGCCAGCTCACCCAATAGCGGGACGATCACCGGGGAGCTGTTTTTT.

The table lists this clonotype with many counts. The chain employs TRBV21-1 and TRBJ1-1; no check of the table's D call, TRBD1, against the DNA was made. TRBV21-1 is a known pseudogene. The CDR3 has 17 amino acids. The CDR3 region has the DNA TGTGCCAGCACCGCAAAAGGACAGGGAGCTGAGAACACTGAAGCTTTCTTT. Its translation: CASTAKGQGAENTEAFF.

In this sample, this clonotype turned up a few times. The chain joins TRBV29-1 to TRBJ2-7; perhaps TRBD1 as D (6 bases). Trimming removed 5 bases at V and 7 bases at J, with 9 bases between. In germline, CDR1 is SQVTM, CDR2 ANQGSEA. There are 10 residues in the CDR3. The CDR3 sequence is CSVLGGEQYF. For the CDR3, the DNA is TGCAGCGTTTTAGGGGGTGAGCAGTACTTC.

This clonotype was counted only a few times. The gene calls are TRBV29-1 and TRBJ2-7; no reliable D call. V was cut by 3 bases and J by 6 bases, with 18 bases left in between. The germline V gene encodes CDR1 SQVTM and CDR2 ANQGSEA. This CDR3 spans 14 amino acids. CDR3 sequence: CSVEIRAAVSEQYF. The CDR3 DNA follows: TGCAGCGTTGAGATCCGGGCGGCGGTCTCCGAGCAGTACTTC.

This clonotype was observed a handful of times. The CDR3 DNA reads as TGTGCCAGCAGCGATGGACTAGCGGGAGGGCCCTTACAGTTCTTC. It translates to CASSDGLAGGPLQFF. The chain uses TRBV3-1 and TRBJ2-1, with TRBD2 matching over 15 bases. J gave up 13 bases and V 5 bases, and 9 bases lay outside the gene matches. The CDR3 runs to 15 residues. Germline V lookup: CDR1 LGHDT, CDR2 YNNKEL (reference sequence).